This TCR beta chain came from a study of T-cell memory formation after mild COVID-19. Study background: TCR clusters mostly belonged to single donors.

The CDR3 contains 15 residues. Per the germline V gene, CDR1 is LNHNV and CDR2 is YYDKDF (reference sequence). V was pared by 6 bases and J by 0 bases, with 14 bases between. The table lists this clonotype with many counts. TCR alpha and TCR beta cDNA libraries carrying sample barcodes and UMIs came from 5'RACE with constant-segment primers. One entry per CDR3 protein results from TCRdb running MiXCR on the 5' RACE reads. The sample lists approximately 210,000 distinct CDR3 sequences, over 9.5% occurring once. The V and J genes are TRBV15 and TRBJ1-2; D uncertain. This receptor was obtained from a young man who had mild COVID-19 (a few samples of this study predate the infection). Cell type and time point are not known. The sequenced sample was PBMCs or a T cell subset sorted from them (not recorded which). The CDR3 loop is CATSPDPLANYGYTF. DNA for the CDR3: TGTGCCACCAGTCCCGACCCGTTAGCTAACTATGGCTACACCTTC.